This TCR beta chain was sequenced for a study of a mutant IDH1 vaccine in newly diagnosed glioma (dated by TCRdb to the early 2020s). For the study in its entirety: Vaccination was initiated 4-6 weeks after radiotherapy alone, or concurrently with temozolomide cycles in the chemotherapy-containing groups. Prior to enrollment, patients had been given standard therapy consisting of radiotherapy alone, temozolomide alone, or radiochemotherapy with temozolomide, with the combination given to most patients. Six visits were used for peripheral blood collection: V03 (baseline), V05, V07, V10, V12 and V13. For exploratory analyses, fewer than 30 treated patients had longitudinal TCRB deep sequencing done wherever samples were available. Of the 32 patients who were treated, around 62% were male and 37.5% were female, and the mean age was around 43 years. Visit V12 was the week-35 safety follow-up and visit V13 was the week-47 end of study.

The paper as a whole reports these results and caveats: PBMC samples for TCRB deep sequencing were selected based on availability. It was noted by the authors that analyses of patient blood samples could not be reproduced owing to sample limitations. Immune responses induced by the vaccine were seen in approximately 93% of patients across multiple MHC alleles. Changes in the top peripheral T cell clonotypes picked up by TCRB sequencing did not appear to be linked to pseudoprogression.

Taken with the paper, the label for time point translates to: week 47, end of study. Each vaccine dose, consisting of 300 ug of a 20-mer mutant IDH1 peptide in Montanide, was administered subcutaneously with topical imiquimod. Patients received eight vaccinations in weeks 1, 3, 5, 7, 11, 15, 19 and 23, corresponding to visits V03 through V10. All donors had newly diagnosed IDH1-mutant astrocytomas of WHO grade 3 or 4 that showed loss of nuclear ATRX. The samples were drawn from NOA16, a multicentre, single-arm, open-label phase I trial in Germany that tested a mutant IDH1 peptide vaccine in humans for the first time. Genomic DNA for TCRB sequencing was extracted from EDTA blood using the DNeasy Blood and Tissue Kit. Libraries were built with the immunoSEQ multiplex PCR assay. The hsTCRB Kit was used according to the manufacturer's protocol to amplify rearranged TCR beta chain sequences. TCRB libraries were sequenced on an Illumina MiSeq. Processing in the source paper ran as follows. The kit vendor's proprietary platform handled demultiplexing, trimming and gene mapping. Here the immuneACCESS table is served through TCRdb, limited to in-frame sequences with V and J called. Missing clones are a known gap in these copies; in checked studies unresolved V genes cover under half, and the rest lacks a known reason. V, J and clone size derive from that table, while D and trimming were established from the DNA sequence. This sample gives just over 60,000 clones in total; 75% to 90% of them show up just once. Jointly, the top ten make up 3.8% of the sample.

As concerns this clone: Its antigen remains unidentified. It has no much larger one-base neighbor in the sample; base qualities were not kept.

CDR1 MNHEY and CDR2 SMNVEV were looked up in the germline V gene (reference sequence). The CDR3 runs 13 amino acids, cysteine and phenylalanine included. Kept here is only the CDR3 DNA, which spans 39 bases and is read in frame from base 1. V loses 11 bases of germline sequence and J loses 0 bases, and the interval between the two ends is 14 bases. The input for sequencing was PBMCs, taken from a glioma patient whose treatment included an IDH1 peptide vaccine. The clonotype originates from a young man with glioma. This chain joins TRBV27 to TRBJ2-7, with TRBD1 perhaps the D gene, on 6 matching bases. Read as DNA, the sequence is TGTGCCTCTTCCCGGGACACCTCCTACGAGCAGTACTTC. It codes for CASSRDTSYEQYF.